The 20 T cell receptor beta chains presented below share a single source sample, sequenced in a study of T-cell reconstitution after alpha-beta-depleted transplantation in children. Unique molecular identifiers featured in how the TCRbeta library was prepared. One entry per CDR3 protein results from TCRdb running MiXCR on the PCR reads. This table holds about 980,000 distinct CDR3 sequences, around 30% found once. This specimen was PBMCs, mostly from graft donor cells, taken 360 days after TCRalphabeta/CD19-depleted stem cell transplant. The receptors derive from a boy younger than two who had a stem cell transplant for SCID, so the T cells may come from the graft donor.

This sequence joins TRBV4-3 and TRBJ2-7; D gene uncertain. Trimming took 2 bases from V and 0 from J, leaving 11 bases between them. Germline CDR1 reads LGHNA; CDR2 reads YSLEER. The CDR3 consists of 15 residues. CDR3 coding DNA: TGCGCCAGCAGCCAACATGGCCCCGGCTCCTACGAGCAGTACTTC. This gives the protein CASSQHGPGSYEQYF.

CDR3 DNA sequence: TGCAGCGTTGAAAAACAGCTCCAAGAGACCCAGTACTTC. Its translation: CSVEKQLQETQYF. The chain is built from TRBV29-1 and TRBJ2-5; D ambiguous. The length of the CDR3 is 13 residues. Germline V gene data show CDR1 as SQVTM and CDR2 as ANQGSEA. Trimming left V 2 bases short and J 1 base short, with 8 bases between.

The rearrangement uses TRBV28 and TRBJ2-7; 10 bases fit TRBD2. Germline V lookup: CDR1 MDHEN, CDR2 SYDVKM. This CDR3 has 15 residues. Germline trimming cut 5 bases from V and 3 bases from J; bases unmatched to any gene: 7. CDR3 in amino acids: CASSNSTSGLYEQYF. The CDR3 DNA reads as TGTGCCAGCAGTAACTCGACTAGCGGGCTCTACGAGCAGTACTTC.

This clonotype occurred a few times. The chain carries TRBV11-2 and TRBJ2-3, with 8 bases matching TRBD2. Unmatched junction bases numbered 11, after V lost 3 bases and J lost 6 bases. CDR3 length equals 16 residues. CDR1 and CDR2 (germline): SGHAT, FQNNGV. CDR3 DNA: TGTGCCAGCAGCTTCATCGGGGGGGATCTCACGGATACGCAGTATTTT. It yields the protein CASSFIGGDLTDTQYF.

This clonotype came up a few times. This chain joins TRBV3-1 and TRBJ2-1; 16 bases line up with TRBD2. Trimming took 6 bases from V and 3 from J; bases not matched to a gene: 5. Per germline, CDR1 LGHDT and CDR2 YNNKEL (reference sequence). The CDR3 consists of 17 residues. Here the CDR3 reads CASRQGLAGGLYNEQFF. The CDR3, as DNA: TGTGCCAGCAGACAGGGACTAGCGGGGGGGCTCTACAATGAGCAGTTCTTC.

With regard to this clonotype: This sequence may be a read error, since a much larger clone differs from it by one base. The chain's CDR3 is CASSRSTYTQYF. In DNA, the CDR3 is TGTGCCAGCAGCCGGAGCACATATACGCAGTATTTT. The V gene is TRBV9, the J gene TRBJ2-3; D remains unclear. Germline V gene data show CDR1 as SGDLS and CDR2 as YYNGEE. The CDR3 totals 12 residues.

In this sample, this clonotype turned up a few times. This chain links TRBV12-3 or TRBV12-4 with TRBJ2-7; a weak D match, TRBD2 (5 bases). CDR3 length: 15 amino acids. V lost 7 bases and J 0 bases, leaving 16 bases between the germline ends. The CDR3 loop is CASTPGSISSYEQYF. In DNA, the CDR3 is TGTGCCAGCACCCCTGGGAGCATCAGCTCCTACGAGCAGTACTTC.

There are a few counts of this clonotype. The V call is TRBV30, the J call TRBJ1-6; 8 bases line up with TRBD1. The germline V gene has CDR1 GTSNPN and CDR2 SVGIG (reference sequence). The CDR3 spans 15 residues. With V trimmed by 2 bases and J by 6 bases, 6 bases remained unmatched. The CDR3 is CAWSSTGVGNSPLHF. The CDR3 DNA reads TGTGCCTGGAGTTCGACAGGGGTGGGTAATTCACCCCTCCACTTT.

This clonotype was seen only a few times. V gene TRBV20-1 combines with J gene TRBJ2-3, with 13 bases matching TRBD2. The CDR3 sequence is 19 residues long. Germline V gene data show CDR1 as DFQATT and CDR2 as SNEGSKA (reference sequence). V lost 1 base and J lost 1; bases outside the gene matches: 11. DNA for the CDR3: TGCAGTGCTAGAGGACTAGCGGGGGGAAGCCCCCTAGGCACAGATACGCAGTATTTT. Protein product: CSARGLAGGSPLGTDTQYF.

This clonotype turned up a few times. This chain links TRBV7-2 with TRBJ1-4; weak D call: TRBD1 (5 bases). CDR3 length: 16 amino acids. Per germline, CDR1 SGHTA and CDR2 FQGNSA. With 0 bases removed from V and 6 bases from J, the gap between germline ends came to 14 bases. In nucleotides, the CDR3 is TGTGCCAGCAGCTTAGCGTCCGGGACCGTTGATGAAAAACTGTTTTTT. Residues: CASSLASGTVDEKLFF.

This chain links TRBV7-2 with TRBJ2-5; 7 nucleotides line up with TRBD1. CDR1 is SGHTA, CDR2 FQGNSA, per germline. Trimming cost V 3 bases and J 5 bases; bases outside gene matches: 6. The CDR3 runs to 14 residues. The CDR3 loop is CASSFRGRRETQYF. Written as DNA, the CDR3 is TGTGCCAGCAGCTTTAGGGGGCGTCGGGAGACCCAGTACTTC.

The J gene is TRBJ2-2, the V gene TRBV24-1; weak D call: TRBD1 (6 bases). V lost 7 bases to trimming and J lost 2 bases, with 10 bases between them. This CDR3 spans 14 amino acids. Germline CDR1 KGHDR, CDR2 SFDVKD. Here the CDR3 reads CATSKDRNTGELFF. CDR3 nucleotide sequence: TGTGCCACCAGCAAGGACAGAAACACCGGGGAGCTGTTTTTT.

The chain carries TRBV20-1 and TRBJ2-5; 10 bases are shared with TRBD2. This CDR3 region has 16 residues. Germline V gives CDR1 DFQATT, CDR2 SNEGSKA (reference sequence). V lost 2 bases to trimming and J lost 0 bases; unmatched junction nucleotides: 6. The CDR3 loop is CSARLAGARYQETQYF. The CDR3 DNA is TGCAGTGCTAGACTAGCGGGGGCCCGGTACCAAGAGACCCAGTACTTC.

This clonotype was seen a few times. This chain uses TRBV5-5 with TRBJ2-4, with D perhaps matching TRBD1 or TRBD2 (5 bases each). CDR1 and CDR2 (germline): SGHKS, YYEKEE (reference sequence). V was pared by 3 bases and J by 4 bases, with 14 bases between. The CDR3 runs to 15 residues. The CDR3 region has the DNA TGTGCCAGCAGCTGGCCCGGGACCGCAAAAAACATTCAGTACTTC. Translated, it gives CASSWPGTAKNIQYF. The variable domain in full, with the rest retrieved from reference TRBV5-5 and TRBJ2-4, is DAGVTQSPTHLIKTRGQQVTLRCSPISGHKSVSWYQQVLGQGPQFIFQYYEKEERGRGNFPDRFSARQFPNYSSELNVNALLLGDSALYLCASSWPGTAKNIQYFGAGTRLSVL.

Ten or more counts support this clonotype. The rearrangement joins TRBV5-1 to TRBJ2-1; 12 bases are a match to TRBD2. This CDR3 has 17 amino acids. The germline V gene encodes CDR1 SGHRS and CDR2 YFSETQ. The ends lost 3 bases at V and 8 bases at J; junction bases unmatched: 12. The CDR3 DNA is TGCGCCAGCAGCTCATCTAGCGGGGGGGCTTTAAGGCATGAGCAGTTCTTC. Its protein product is CASSSSSGGALRHEQFF. The whole variable domain, remainder taken from reference TRBV5-1 and TRBJ2-1, is KAGVTQTPRYLIKTRGQQVTLSCSPISGHRSVSWYQQTPGQGLQFLFEYFSETQRNKGNFPGRFSGRQFSNSRSEMNVSTLELGDSALYLCASSSSSGGALRHEQFFGPGTRLTVL.

The chain is built from TRBV5-1 and TRBJ2-1, with D perhaps matching TRBD1 or TRBD2 (5 bases each). This CDR3 region has 16 residues. Germline assignment: CDR1 SGHRS and CDR2 YFSETQ. The germline V and J ends were trimmed by 0 bases and 7 bases, with 17 bases remaining between them. CDR3 DNA sequence: TGCGCCAGCAGCTTGGCCGGGGCTTTGTCGTTGAATGAGCAGTTCTTC. This translates into CASSLAGALSLNEQFF.

The genes are TRBV7-9 and TRBJ2-2; 8 bases align to TRBD1. Germline V CDR1 and CDR2: SEHNR, FQNEAQ (reference sequence). J gave up 13 bases and V 5 bases, and 12 bases lay outside the gene matches. This CDR3 comprises 14 residues. The CDR3 is CASSRGQGPRVLFF. The CDR3 bases are TGTGCCAGCAGCAGAGGACAGGGCCCACGCGTGCTGTTTTTT.

This clonotype turned up a few times. The V and J genes are TRBV6-2 or TRBV6-3 and TRBJ1-5; TRBD1 aligns across 9 bases. The J segment lost 4 bases and the V segment lost 5 bases, leaving 3 bases of the junction unmatched. Germline V CDR1 and CDR2: MNHEY, SVGEGT. The CDR3 is made up of 14 amino acids. CDR3 in amino acids: CASSRGTGNQPQHF. In nucleotides, the CDR3 is TGTGCCAGCAGTCGCGGGACAGGGAATCAGCCCCAGCATTTT.

V and J are TRBV28 and TRBJ1-1; D ambiguous. V was cut by 5 bases and J by 6 bases, with 16 bases left in between. Germline V gene data show CDR1 as MDHEN and CDR2 as SYDVKM. This CDR3 region has 14 residues. The CDR3 sequence is CASSPLDPSPEAFF. The DNA for the CDR3 is TGTGCCAGCAGTCCCCTCGACCCATCCCCTGAAGCTTTCTTT.

A remark on this clonotype: This clone may be a read error of a much larger clone one base away. The rearrangement uses TRBV12-3 or TRBV12-4 and TRBJ2-7, with D unclear. The CDR3 has 11 residues. With 5 bases removed from V and 3 bases from J, the gap between germline ends came to 5 bases. CDR3 region: CASSDIYEQYF. In nucleotides, the CDR3 is TGTGCCAGCAGTGACATCTACGAGCAGTACTTC.